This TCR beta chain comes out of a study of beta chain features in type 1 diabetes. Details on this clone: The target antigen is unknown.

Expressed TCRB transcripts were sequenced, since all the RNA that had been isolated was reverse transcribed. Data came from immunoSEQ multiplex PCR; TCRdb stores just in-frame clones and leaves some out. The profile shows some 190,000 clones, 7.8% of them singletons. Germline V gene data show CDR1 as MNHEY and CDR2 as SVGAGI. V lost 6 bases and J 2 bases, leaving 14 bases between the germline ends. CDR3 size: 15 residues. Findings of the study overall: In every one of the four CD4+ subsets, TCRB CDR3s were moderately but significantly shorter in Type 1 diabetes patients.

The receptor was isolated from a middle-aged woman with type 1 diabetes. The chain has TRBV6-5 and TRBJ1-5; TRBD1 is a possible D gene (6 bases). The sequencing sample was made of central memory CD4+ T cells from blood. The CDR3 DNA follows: TGTGCCAGCAGCCGGGACACCTATGGCAATCAGCCCCAGCATTTT. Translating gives CASSRDTYGNQPQHF.